This TCR beta chain was profiled in a study of blood T cell repertoires in COVID-19 (dated by TCRdb to between 2020 and 2021). In the study overall: Collaborator samples came from the United States, Italy and Spain and covered acute and convalescent phases of COVID-19. The prospective study material was composed of cDNA or gDNA derived from T cells, B-cell-depleted T cells, or PBMCs. The dataset comprised deeply sampled blood TCRbeta repertoires from subjects exposed to, actively infected with, or recovered from COVID-19. The repertoires were released in a freely available public database intended as a resource for research on the immune response to SARS-CoV-2. The samples were drawn from two sources: the first 160 participants of the ongoing ImmuneRACE study, and some 1,300 subjects contributed by 6 global collaborators. Sample metadata almost always included a de-identified subject ID, COVID-19 status, age in years and sex. Where available, HLA class I and class II types were obtained from metadata supplied by the sample provider rather than from assay-based typing.

Here is what the overall study found, with its caveats: The quantity of clinical and demographic metadata differed by source and by participant and was supplied without curation.

One collaborating source in Seattle enrolled patients while the patients were actively infected and followed the patients over time throughout the course of disease. Each collaborating institution followed its own protocols to collect whole blood in K2EDTA tubes. For TCRbeta analysis, collaborators shipped samples as frozen whole blood, isolated PBMCs, or DNA extracted from either of those sample types. The CDR3 has 15 amino acids, counting the end cysteine and phenylalanine. Just the 45-base CDR3 DNA is kept, in frame starting at base 1. TCRbeta CDR3 regions were amplified from genomic DNA by means of the immunoSEQ Assay, a bias-controlled multiplex PCR. Per the authors' processing: The number of nucleated cells in each sample was estimated from the amplification of reference gene primers within the assay. To quantify the absolute abundance of each unique TCRbeta CDR3 rearrangement, sequence reads were collapsed and filtered. For each sample, productive Simpson clonality was calculated as the square root of Simpson's diversity index over productive rearrangements. Sourced from immuneACCESS, this table was stored by TCRdb with only in-frame sequences that have V and J called. A share of the clones is absent; for the studies checked, an unresolved V gene accounts for under half, and the remainder has no known explanation. The V and J calls and the clone size are those of that table, but D and trimming were determined from the DNA. The sample yields 250,000 to 300,000 clones; about nine tenths were counted once. Around 12% of the sample goes to the ten largest clones.

As to this clone: Its antigen remains unidentified. There are no base qualities to consult, and no much larger clone falls within one base.

Recombination linked TRBV1 to TRBJ1-6; the table's D call of TRBD1 was not tested on the DNA. TRBV1 is tagged as a pseudogene. This TCR came from a woman aged 25 to 39 with COVID-19, enrolled during active disease. The specimen sequenced was peripheral blood. The sequenced DNA: TGCACCAGCAGCCAAGAGACAGGGGGAAATTCACCCCTCCACTTT. It is translated as CTSSQETGGNSPLHF.